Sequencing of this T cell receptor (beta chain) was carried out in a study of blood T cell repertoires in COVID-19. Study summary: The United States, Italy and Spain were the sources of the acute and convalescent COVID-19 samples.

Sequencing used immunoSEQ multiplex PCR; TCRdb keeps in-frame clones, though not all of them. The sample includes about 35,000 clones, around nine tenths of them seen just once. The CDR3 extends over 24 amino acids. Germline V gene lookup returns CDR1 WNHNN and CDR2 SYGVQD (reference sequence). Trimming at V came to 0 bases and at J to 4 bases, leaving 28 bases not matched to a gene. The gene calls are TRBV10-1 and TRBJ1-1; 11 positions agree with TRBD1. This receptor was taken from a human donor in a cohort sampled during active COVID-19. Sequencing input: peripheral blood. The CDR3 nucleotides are TGCGCCAGCAGTGAGTCTCTTAGAAGGGGCCCCGGCAGGCGGGACAGGGGGTCGGGCACTGAAGCTTTCTTT. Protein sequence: CASSESLRRGPGRRDRGSGTEAFF.